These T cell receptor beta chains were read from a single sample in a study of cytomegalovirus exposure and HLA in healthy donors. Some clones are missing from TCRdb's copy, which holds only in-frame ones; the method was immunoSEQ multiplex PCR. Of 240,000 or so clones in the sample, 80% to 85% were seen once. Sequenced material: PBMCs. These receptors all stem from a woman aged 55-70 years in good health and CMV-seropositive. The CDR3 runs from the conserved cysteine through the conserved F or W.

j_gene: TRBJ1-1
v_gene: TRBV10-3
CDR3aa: CASHVGPQGGEGAFF

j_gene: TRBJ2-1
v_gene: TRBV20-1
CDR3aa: CSASDREQQFF

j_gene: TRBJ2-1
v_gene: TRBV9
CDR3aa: CASSPWGGRGDNEQFF

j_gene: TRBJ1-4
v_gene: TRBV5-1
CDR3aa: CASSPEGNEKLFF

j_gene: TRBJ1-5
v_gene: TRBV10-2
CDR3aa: CASSIGRAGNQPQHF

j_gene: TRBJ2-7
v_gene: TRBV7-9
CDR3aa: CASSLTFSAYEQYF

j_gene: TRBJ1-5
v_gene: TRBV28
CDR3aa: CASSLRTGLEQPQHF

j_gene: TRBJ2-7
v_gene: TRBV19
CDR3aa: CASTARGQGYEQYF

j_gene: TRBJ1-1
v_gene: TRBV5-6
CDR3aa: CASTMGLVDTEAFF

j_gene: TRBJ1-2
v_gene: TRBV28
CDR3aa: CASSLGLNYGYTF

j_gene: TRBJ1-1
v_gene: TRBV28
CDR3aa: CASRIRGDGTEAFF

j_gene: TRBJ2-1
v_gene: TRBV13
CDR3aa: CASSSDPGQRVRNEQFF

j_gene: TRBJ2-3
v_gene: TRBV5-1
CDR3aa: CASSSSPGRAPDTQYF

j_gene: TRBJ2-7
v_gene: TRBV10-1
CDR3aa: CASSELAGGPAEQYF

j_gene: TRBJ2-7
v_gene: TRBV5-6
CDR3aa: CASCRDRVSEQYF

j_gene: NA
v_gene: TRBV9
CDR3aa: CASSVTRLGYEQYF

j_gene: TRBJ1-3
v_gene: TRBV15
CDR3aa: CATGKGAGNTIYF

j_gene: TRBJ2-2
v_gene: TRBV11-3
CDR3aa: CASGTGHPNTGELFF

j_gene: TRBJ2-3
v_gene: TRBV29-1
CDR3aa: CSAEGGREDTQYF

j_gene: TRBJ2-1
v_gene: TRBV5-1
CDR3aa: CASSPVGLAGGGEQFF

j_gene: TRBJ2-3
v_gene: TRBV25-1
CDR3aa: CASSDAGSTDTQYF

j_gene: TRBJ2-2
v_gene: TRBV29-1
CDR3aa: CSVDRGHTGELFF

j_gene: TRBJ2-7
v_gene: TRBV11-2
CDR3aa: CASSPYRSTPYEQYF

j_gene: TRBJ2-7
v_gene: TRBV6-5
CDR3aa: CASSYSTGNEQYF

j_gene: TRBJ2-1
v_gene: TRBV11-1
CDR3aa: CASSPPNQGNEQFF

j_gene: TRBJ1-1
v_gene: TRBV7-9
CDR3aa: CASSLDGIDTGAFF

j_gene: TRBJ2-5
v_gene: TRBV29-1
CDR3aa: CSVEGIGNHQETQYF